This T cell receptor gamma chain was identified during a study of Vδ1+ human thymocytes. Study-wide points: Unlike peripheral blood Vdelta1+ controls, thymic delta-chain sequences included around 21% Vdelta2 and few Vdelta3. Unexpected Vdelta2 sequences could cause misinterpretation of bulk repertoire data. Many TRG clonotypes were shared between donors; TRD repertoires were essentially private. Highly polyclonal TRG and TRD repertoires with Gaussian CDR3 length distributions appeared in thymus.

Sequences come from RNA converted to cDNA by reverse transcription. CDR3 amplicons came from multiplex PCR with pooled V-gene forward and constant-region reverse primers. TCRdb fed the multiplex PCR reads to CATT. The sample carries about 36,000 gamma-chain clones, over 20% recorded once. The CDR3 runs 11 residues. Germline V gene sequence: CDR1 VENAVY, CDR2 YDSYNSRV. V gave up 3 bases and J gave up 9 bases; unmatched junction bases: 5. On this clone: The target antigen is unknown. This sample includes further DNA sequences coding for the same CDR3.

Alphabeta T cells were depleted, then CD3+ Vdelta1+ Vdelta2- thymocytes were FACS-sorted. The chain has TRGV8 and TRGJ1 or TRGJ2. The sequence came from a girl younger than two who had congenital heart surgery. The sequenced sample was Vdelta1+ gamma-delta thymocytes from the thymus. Subset denoted: FACS-sorted CD3+ TCRalphabeta- TCRVdelta1+ TCRVdelta2- thymocytes. In DNA, the CDR3 is TGTGCCACCTGGGATCTTTCTAAGAAACTCTTT. Protein sequence: CATWDLSKKLF.